Following are 20 T cell receptor beta chains from one sample sequenced in a study of beta chain features in type 1 diabetes. Their recognized antigens are unknown. As every portion of the isolated RNA was reverse transcribed, the sequencing read expressed TCRB transcripts. Sequencing used immunoSEQ multiplex PCR; TCRdb keeps in-frame clones, though not all of them. The sample lists 250,000 to 350,000 clones, approximately 15% seen once, with roughly 0.015% in the top ten. Overall study findings and caveats: Moderate but significant shortening of TCRB CDR3s was recorded in all four CD4+ subsets from Type 1 diabetes patients.

Source material: naive CD4+ T cells from blood. The receptors shown here come from a young man with type 1 diabetes.

This clone has just a few counts. The rearrangement joins TRBV5-1 to TRBJ2-5, with 12 bases identical to TRBD1. Germline lookup yields CDR1 SGHRS and CDR2 YFSETQ. V was pared by 2 bases and J by 5 bases, with 7 bases of the junction left unmatched. The CDR3 is made up of 16 amino acids. CDR3 sequence: CASSLKGTGGAETQYF. For the CDR3, the DNA is TGCGCCAGCAGCTTAAAAGGGACAGGGGGCGCGGAGACCCAGTACTTC.

This clone has more than one count but fewer than ten. The chain employs TRBV2 and TRBJ2-1; 14 bases map to TRBD2. Per the germline V gene, CDR1 is SNHLY and CDR2 is FYNNEI. V lost 6 bases to trimming and J lost 7 bases; unmatched junction nucleotides: 2. There are 14 residues in the CDR3. CDR3: CASRGTSGRNEQFF. CDR3 coding DNA: TGTGCCAGCAGGGGGACTAGCGGGAGAAATGAGCAGTTCTTC.

This clone was picked up a small number of times. The rearrangement joins TRBV28 to TRBJ2-4; TRBD1 matches at 7 bases. The germline V gene has CDR1 MDHEN and CDR2 SYDVKM. This CDR3 has 20 amino acids. The trim removed 5 bases at V and 0 bases at J, leaving 19 bases unmatched. CDR3 DNA sequence: TGTGCCAGCAGTAAACCTCGCGGCTCAGACAGGGTAATAGCCAAAAACATTCAGTACTTC. Translating gives CASSKPRGSDRVIAKNIQYF.

This clone occurred a few times. The chain links TRBV28 to TRBJ2-5; 7 bases are a match to TRBD2. V lost 6 bases to trimming and J lost 2 bases; unmatched junction nucleotides: 6. The V gene's germline CDR1 is MDHEN and CDR2 SYDVKM. This CDR3 region has 14 residues. CDR3 sequence: CASRTLATQETQYF. Written as DNA, the CDR3 is TGTGCCAGCAGGACACTAGCGACTCAAGAGACCCAGTACTTC.

In this sample, this clone turned up a few times. V usage is TRBV28 and J usage is TRBJ2-7; 12 bases line up with TRBD1. CDR3 length: 15 residues. CDR1 and CDR2 from the germline V gene are MDHEN and SYDVKM. The J segment lost 6 bases and the V segment lost 2 bases, leaving 5 bases of the junction unmatched. CDR3 residues: CASSLPGTGGPEQYF. CDR3 DNA sequence: TGTGCCAGCAGTTTACCCGGGACAGGGGGCCCCGAGCAGTACTTC.

This clone was observed a few times. The genes are TRBV7-9 and TRBJ2-3; 9 nucleotides align to TRBD1. J lost 1 base, V lost 5 bases, and 7 bases had no gene match. CDR1 is SEHNR, CDR2 FQNEAQ, per germline (reference sequence). The CDR3 is 16 residues long. In DNA form, the CDR3 reads TGTGCCAGCAGCCAACGGACAGGGGAACGCACAGATACGCAGTATTTT. The encoded protein is CASSQRTGERTDTQYF.

The chain recombines TRBV30 with TRBJ2-5, with D hard to call. Trimming cost V 1 base and J 5 bases, with 5 bases left between them. CDR3 length: 11 amino acids. Germline V gives CDR1 GTSNPN, CDR2 SVGIG (reference sequence). CDR3 region: CAWSGLETQYF. The CDR3 nucleotides are TGTGCCTGGAGTGGACTGGAGACCCAGTACTTC.

This clone was seen only a few times. The chain is built from TRBV19 and TRBJ2-2; TRBD2 matches at 8 bases. The length of the CDR3 is 17 residues. Germline values: CDR1 LNHDA, CDR2 SQIVND (reference sequence). With V trimmed by 7 bases and J by 3 bases, 13 bases remained unmatched. The CDR3 DNA sequence: TGTGCCAGTAACCAAGGGCCAGCGGGGGCCCACACCGGGGAGCTGTTTTTT. Protein product: CASNQGPAGAHTGELFF.

The rearrangement uses TRBV29-1 and TRBJ1-1; tentative D call: TRBD1 (5 bases). This CDR3 spans 15 amino acids. The germline V gene encodes CDR1 SQVTM and CDR2 ANQGSEA. Trimming stripped 4 bases from V and 1 base from J, with 16 bases between. In DNA, the CDR3 is TGCAGCGTTGGGTTTGTTTGGCAGGGGAACACTGAAGCTTTCTTT. It specifies CSVGFVWQGNTEAFF.

This clone occurred a few times. The genes are TRBV5-4 and TRBJ2-4; D is possibly TRBD1 (6 bases). CDR3 size: 16 residues. Germline loops: CDR1 SGHNT, CDR2 YYREEE (reference sequence). Trimming removed 3 bases from V and 1 base from J, with 14 bases in between. The CDR3 region has the DNA TGTGCCAGCAGCTGGGGAAGGGGGTCGGCCAAAAACATTCAGTACTTC. Its protein is CASSWGRGSAKNIQYF.

A few counts support this clone. This chain links TRBV6-1 with TRBJ2-3; a possible D gene is TRBD2 (6 bases). V dropped 4 bases and J dropped 2 bases, with 16 bases sitting between them. Per the germline V gene, CDR1 is MNHNS and CDR2 is SASEGT. The CDR3 extends over 16 amino acids. The CDR3 DNA reads as TGTGCCAGCAGTGCCTTAGCGGAGCCAAACACAGATACGCAGTATTTT. It codes for CASSALAEPNTDTQYF.

This clone was counted a single time. The V call is TRBV15, the J call TRBJ1-2, with TRBD1 matching over 8 bases. Germline V gene lookup returns CDR1 LNHNV and CDR2 YYDKDF (reference sequence). V dropped 0 bases and J dropped 1; count of bases not matched to a gene: 1. The CDR3 totals 15 residues. The CDR3 region is CATSRDRGLNYGYTF. The DNA for the CDR3 is TGTGCCACCAGCAGAGACAGGGGGCTTAACTATGGCTACACCTTC.

V gene TRBV5-4 combines with J gene TRBJ2-7, with 7 nucleotides matching TRBD2. V lost 5 bases to trimming and J lost 0 bases; unmatched junction nucleotides: 11. Germline assignment: CDR1 SGHNT and CDR2 YYREEE (reference sequence). The length of the CDR3 is 16 residues. The CDR3 DNA reads as TGTGCCAGCAGACCGAGCCTGCCTAGCGGCTCCTACGAGCAGTACTTC. Encoded protein: CASRPSLPSGSYEQYF.

This clone was counted a few times. The chain carries TRBV9 and TRBJ1-1; no clear D gene. The CDR3 extends over 14 amino acids. Germline CDR1 and CDR2: SGDLS and YYNGEE. V was shortened by 0 bases and J by 10 bases, with 16 bases between the two germline ends. The CDR3 bases are TGTGCCAGCAGCGTAGAAACGTCCCCGCGGGGAGCTTTCTTT. This sequence encodes CASSVETSPRGAFF.

The rearrangement links TRBV19 to TRBJ2-3, with 8 bases aligning to TRBD2. CDR1 and CDR2 (germline): LNHDA, SQIVND (reference sequence). V shed 4 bases and J 0 bases; nucleotides not matched to a gene: 6. The CDR3 is 16 amino acids. CDR3 loop: CASSTDSSGSTDTQYF. CDR3 bases: TGTGCCAGTAGTACCGACTCTAGCGGGAGCACAGATACGCAGTATTTT.

The rearrangement links TRBV28 to TRBJ2-7; D gene ambiguous. From germline, CDR1 is MDHEN and CDR2 SYDVKM. V lost 2 bases to trimming and J lost 4 bases, with 6 bases between them. The CDR3 covers 12 residues. The CDR3 coding sequence is TGTGCCAGCAGTTTACAGTTATACGAGCAGTACTTC. Translated, it gives CASSLQLYEQYF.

This clone was counted only a few times. This rearrangement joins TRBV28 to TRBJ2-7, with 11 bases aligning to TRBD2. CDR1 is MDHEN and CDR2 is SYDVKM in the germline V gene. With 4 bases clipped from V and 3 bases from J, the junction kept 8 bases outside the gene matches. The CDR3 is 16 residues long. The DNA of the CDR3 is TGTGCCAGCAGTTCGCCAACCGGGACTAGCGGCTACGAGCAGTACTTC. As protein: CASSSPTGTSGYEQYF.

The chain employs TRBV30 and TRBJ1-4; no definite D call. CDR1 GTSNPN and CDR2 SVGIG come from the germline V gene (reference sequence). CDR3 length: 11 amino acids. V was clipped by 1 base and J by 11 bases, with 8 bases between them. CDR3 sequence reads: CAWSERVKLFF. CDR3 in DNA: TGTGCCTGGAGTGAACGGGTCAAACTGTTTTTT.

This sequence joins TRBV7-2 and TRBJ1-6; tentatively, D is TRBD1 (6 bases). CDR1 is SGHTA, CDR2 FQGNSA, per germline. Trimming pared 6 bases from V and 7 bases from J, leaving 10 bases between. The CDR3 runs to 13 residues. The CDR3 loop is CASRWGLNSPLHF. The CDR3 DNA reads as TGTGCCAGCAGGTGGGGGCTCAATTCACCCCTCCACTTT.

This clone was recorded a few times. This chain connects TRBV18 to TRBJ2-3; TRBD1 agrees at 7 bases. This CDR3 has 15 amino acids. Germline CDR1 reads KGHSH; CDR2 reads LQKENI. Trimming took 0 bases from V and 2 from J; bases not matched to a gene: 2. CDR3 sequence: CASSPPGQNTDTQYF. In nucleotides, the CDR3 is TGTGCCAGCTCACCACCGGGACAGAACACAGATACGCAGTATTTT.